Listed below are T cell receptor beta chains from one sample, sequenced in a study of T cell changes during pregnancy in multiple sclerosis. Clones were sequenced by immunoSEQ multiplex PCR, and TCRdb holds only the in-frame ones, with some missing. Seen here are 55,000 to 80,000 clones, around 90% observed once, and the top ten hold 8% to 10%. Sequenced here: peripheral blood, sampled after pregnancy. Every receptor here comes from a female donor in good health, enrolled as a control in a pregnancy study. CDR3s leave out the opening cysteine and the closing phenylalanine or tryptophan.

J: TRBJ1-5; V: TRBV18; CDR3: ASSPRTGRGPQH
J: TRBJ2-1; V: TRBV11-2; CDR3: ASSLALGFLDEQF
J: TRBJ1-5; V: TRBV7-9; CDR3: ASSDAAGGRNQPQH
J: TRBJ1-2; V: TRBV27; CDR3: ASSSNWGGNNYGYT
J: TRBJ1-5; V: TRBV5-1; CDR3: ASGTGEPNQPQH
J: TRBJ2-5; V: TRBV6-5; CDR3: ASSYSSGQETQY
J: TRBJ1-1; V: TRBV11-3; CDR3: ASRKDLNTEAF
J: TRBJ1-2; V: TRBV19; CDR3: ASADRMVGGYT
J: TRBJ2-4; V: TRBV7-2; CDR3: ASSWTGGGKNIQY
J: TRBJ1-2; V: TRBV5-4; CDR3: ASSSSGVGRLEHGYT
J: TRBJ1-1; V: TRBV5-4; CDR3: ASSLGQKNTEAF
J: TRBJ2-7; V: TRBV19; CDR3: ASSDTGRRYEQY
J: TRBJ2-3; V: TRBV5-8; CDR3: ASSLGLGTQY
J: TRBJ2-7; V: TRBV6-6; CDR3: ASSYRLAENYEQY
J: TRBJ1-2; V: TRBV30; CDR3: AWRTAKGTNYGYT
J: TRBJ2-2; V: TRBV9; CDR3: ASSAAGGLVTGELF
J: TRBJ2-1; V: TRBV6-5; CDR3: ASSYSVGVRDNEQF
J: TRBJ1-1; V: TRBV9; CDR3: ASSGYGGSAEAF
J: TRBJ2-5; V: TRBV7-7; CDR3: ASSQGLAGGETQY
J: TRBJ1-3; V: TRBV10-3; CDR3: AINTGTGGNTIY
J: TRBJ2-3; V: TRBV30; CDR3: AWSTRLSHTQY
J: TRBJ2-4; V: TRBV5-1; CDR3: ASSSSPTDNIQY
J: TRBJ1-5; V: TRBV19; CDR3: ASSIRPQPQH
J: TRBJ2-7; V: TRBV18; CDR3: ASSGGLAGDEQY